This TCR beta chain emerged from a study of human T cells and chemical hapten exposure. Time point here: patch test 3, about 24 weeks after DPC sensitization. This sample's treatment: therapeutic diphenylcyclopropenone sensitization with weekly scalp DPC. From the RACE reads, TCRdb called clonotypes with MiXCR, one entry per CDR3 protein. Among 25,000 to 35,000 distinct CDR3 sequences listed, 5.8% were seen once. The table lists this clonotype with many counts. The CDR3 loop spans 17 amino acids. The V segment lost 3 bases and the J segment 6 bases; nucleotides outside the gene matches: 10. Germline CDR1 and CDR2: LNHDA and SQIVND (reference sequence).

The sample was whole blood, taken in connection with sensitization to the hapten diphenylcyclopropenone (DPC). The sequence was obtained from a man under 40 with alopecia areata. Some clones in this sample may be carry-over from other donors' samples. The chain carries TRBV19 and TRBJ2-1; 11 positions match TRBD2. CDR3 nucleotide sequence: TGTGCCAGTAGTATTGAACTGAAACTAGCGGGAGCCAATGAGCAGTTCTTC. Protein sequence: CASSIELKLAGANEQFF. Full variable domain (missing parts from reference TRBV19 and TRBJ2-1): DGGITQSPKYLFRKEGQNVTLSCEQNLNHDAMYWYRQDPGQGLRLIYYSQIVNDFQKGDIAEGYSVSREKKESFPLTVTSAQKNPTAFYLCASSIELKLAGANEQFFGPGTRLTVL.